The sequence of this T cell receptor beta chain was determined in a study of vaccination and CD4 T cells after COVID-19. Sequencing of DNA taken from cultured CD4+ T cells relied on the Oncomine TCR Beta short-read assay. TCRdb reprocessed the PCR reads via MiXCR and lists one record per CDR3 protein. The sample gives some 12,000 distinct CDR3 sequences, 20% of which show up once; approximately 12% is in the top ten. Treatment described: approximately nine-day PBMC culture with coronavirus spike peptide pools or control peptides (ViraFEST assay). Before TCRs were sequenced, ViraFEST expanded antigen-specific T cells with peptide pools. Days 3 and 7 were when half the medium was replaced with fresh IL-2 medium. Whole-study findings and limits: Convalescent patient numbers were relatively low, with no early post-infection timepoints.

This clonotype has more than one count but fewer than ten. The antigen remains unidentified. Germline V gene lookup returns CDR1 SEHNR and CDR2 FQNEAQ (reference sequence). The trim removed 4 bases at V and 0 bases at J, leaving 8 bases unmatched. The CDR3 has 18 amino acids. The chain is built from TRBV7-9 and TRBJ2-7; TRBD2 agrees at 14 bases. Here the sequenced sample was CD4+ T cells from blood, cultured in vitro, taken before SARS-CoV-2 vaccination. The sequence derives from a human donor who received a COVID-19 vaccine. The CDR3 bases are TGTGCCAGCAGCTCGGGGACTAGCGGGGGCCGCAGCTCCTACGAGCAGTACTTC. As protein: CASSSGTSGGRSSYEQYF.